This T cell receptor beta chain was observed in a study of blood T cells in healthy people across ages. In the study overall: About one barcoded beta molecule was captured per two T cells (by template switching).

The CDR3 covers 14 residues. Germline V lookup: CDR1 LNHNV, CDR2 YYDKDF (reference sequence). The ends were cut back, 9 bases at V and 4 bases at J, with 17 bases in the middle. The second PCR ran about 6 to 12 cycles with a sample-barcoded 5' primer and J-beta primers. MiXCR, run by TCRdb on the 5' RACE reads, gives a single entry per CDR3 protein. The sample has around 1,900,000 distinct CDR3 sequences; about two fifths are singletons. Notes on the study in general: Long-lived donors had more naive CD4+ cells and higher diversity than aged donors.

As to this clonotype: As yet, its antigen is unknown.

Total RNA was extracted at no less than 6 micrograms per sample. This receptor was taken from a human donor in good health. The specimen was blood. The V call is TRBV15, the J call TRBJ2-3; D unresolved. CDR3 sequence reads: CATLKGISADTQYF. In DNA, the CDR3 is TGTGCCACTCTCAAGGGCATCTCCGCAGATACGCAGTATTTT.